This TCR beta chain originates from a study of human T cells and chemical hapten exposure. Across the study: Investigators sensitized about 2 cm by about 2 cm of upper inner arm skin with 2% DPC. Findings and caveats of the study: There were significantly more large CDR3 similarity clusters among expanded TCRs than among controls.

CDR3 length: 15 residues. V lost 5 bases to trimming and J lost 0 bases, with 13 bases between them. CDR1 is ENHRY, CDR2 SYGVKD, per germline. On this clonotype: Its matching antigen is unknown.

TCRdb reanalysed the RACE reads using MiXCR and keeps one entry per CDR3 protein. The data show under 300,000 distinct CDR3 sequences, 7.5% to 9% seen once. Time point described: pre-sensitization, week 0. Treatment described: therapeutic diphenylcyclopropenone sensitization with weekly scalp DPC. Blood sampling occurred before each patch-test application. Unfractionated whole blood was the source of the extracted total RNA. The gene calls are TRBV10-3 and TRBJ2-5; D not resolved. The sequence derives from a middle-aged woman with alopecia areata. Some clones in this sample may be carry-over from other donors' samples. The specimen was whole blood, collected in connection with sensitization to the hapten diphenylcyclopropenone (DPC). The CDR3 here is CAISSVWADQETQYF. The DNA of the CDR3 is TGTGCCATCAGTAGCGTCTGGGCGGACCAAGAGACCCAGTACTTC.